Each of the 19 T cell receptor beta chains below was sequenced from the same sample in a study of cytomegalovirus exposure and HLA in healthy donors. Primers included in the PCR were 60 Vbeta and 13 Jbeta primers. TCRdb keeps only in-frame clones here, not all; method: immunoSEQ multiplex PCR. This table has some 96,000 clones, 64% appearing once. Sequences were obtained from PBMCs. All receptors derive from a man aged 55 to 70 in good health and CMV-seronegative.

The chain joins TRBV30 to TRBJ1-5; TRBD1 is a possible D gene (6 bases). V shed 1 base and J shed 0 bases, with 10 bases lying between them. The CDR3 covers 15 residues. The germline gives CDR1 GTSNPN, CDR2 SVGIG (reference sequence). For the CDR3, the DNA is TGTGCCTGGAGTGCAAACAGGGTTAGCAATCAGCCCCAGCATTTT. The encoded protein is CAWSANRVSNQPQHF. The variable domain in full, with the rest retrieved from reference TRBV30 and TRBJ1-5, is SQTIHQWPATLVQPVGSPLSLECTVEGTSNPNLYWYRQAAGRGLQLLFYSVGIGQISSEVPQNLSASRPQDRQFILSSKKLLLSDSGFYLCAWSANRVSNQPQHFGDGTRLSIL.

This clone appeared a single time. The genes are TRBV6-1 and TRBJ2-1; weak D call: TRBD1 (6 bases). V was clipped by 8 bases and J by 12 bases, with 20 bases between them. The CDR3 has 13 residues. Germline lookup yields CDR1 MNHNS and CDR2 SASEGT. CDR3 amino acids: CASDSGHRAWQFF. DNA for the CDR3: TGTGCCAGCGATTCGGGGCACAGGGCTTGGCAGTTCTTC.

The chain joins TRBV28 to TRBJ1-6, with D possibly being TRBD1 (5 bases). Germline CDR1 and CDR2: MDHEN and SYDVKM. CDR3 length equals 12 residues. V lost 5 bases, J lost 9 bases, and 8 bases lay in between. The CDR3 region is CASSAGFSPLHF. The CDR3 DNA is TGTGCCAGCAGTGCAGGGTTTTCACCCCTCCACTTT.

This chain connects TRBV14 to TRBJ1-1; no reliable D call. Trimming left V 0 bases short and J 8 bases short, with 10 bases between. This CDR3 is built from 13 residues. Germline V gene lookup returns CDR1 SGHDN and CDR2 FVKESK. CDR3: CASSQDLGREAFF. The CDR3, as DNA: TGTGCCAGCAGCCAAGATCTTGGCAGGGAAGCTTTCTTT.

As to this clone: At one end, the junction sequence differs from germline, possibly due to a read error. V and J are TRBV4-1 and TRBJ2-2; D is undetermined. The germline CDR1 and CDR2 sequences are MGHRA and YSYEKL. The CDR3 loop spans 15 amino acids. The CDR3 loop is CASSQIERNSGELFF. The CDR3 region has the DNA TGCGCCAGCAGCCAAATTGAGAGGAACTCCGGGGAGCTGTTTTTT.

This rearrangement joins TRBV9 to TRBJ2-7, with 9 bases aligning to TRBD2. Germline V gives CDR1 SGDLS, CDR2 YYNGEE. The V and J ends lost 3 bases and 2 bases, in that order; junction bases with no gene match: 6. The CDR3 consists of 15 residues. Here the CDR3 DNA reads TGTGCCAGCAGCGCCGGGACTAGCACTACCTACGAGCAGTACTTC. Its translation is CASSAGTSTTYEQYF.

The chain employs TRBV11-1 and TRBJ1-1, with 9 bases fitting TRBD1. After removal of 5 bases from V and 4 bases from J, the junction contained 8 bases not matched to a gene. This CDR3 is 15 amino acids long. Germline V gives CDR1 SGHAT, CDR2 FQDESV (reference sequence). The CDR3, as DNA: TGTGCCAGCAGCATATGGGACAGGGAGACCACTGAAGCTTTCTTT. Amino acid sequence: CASSIWDRETTEAFF. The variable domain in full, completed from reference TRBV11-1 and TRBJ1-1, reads EAEVAQSPRYKITEKSQAVAFWCDPISGHATLYWYRQILGQGPELLVQFQDESVVDDSQLPKDRFSAERLKGVDSTLKIQPAELGDSAMYLCASSIWDRETTEAFFGQGTRLTVV.

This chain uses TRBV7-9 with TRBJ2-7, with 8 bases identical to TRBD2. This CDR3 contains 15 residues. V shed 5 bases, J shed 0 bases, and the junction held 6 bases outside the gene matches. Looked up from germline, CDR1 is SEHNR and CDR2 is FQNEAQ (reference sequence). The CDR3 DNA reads TGTGCCAGCAGCCCCGCGGCGGGGGGCTCCTACGAGCAGTACTTC. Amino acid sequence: CASSPAAGGSYEQYF.

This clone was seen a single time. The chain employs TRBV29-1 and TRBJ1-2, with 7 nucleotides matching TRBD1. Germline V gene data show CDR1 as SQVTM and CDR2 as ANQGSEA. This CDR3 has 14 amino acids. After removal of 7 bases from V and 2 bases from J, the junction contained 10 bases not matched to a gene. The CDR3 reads CSAAKGTANYGYTF. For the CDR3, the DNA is TGCAGCGCCGCAAAAGGGACAGCCAACTATGGCTACACCTTC.

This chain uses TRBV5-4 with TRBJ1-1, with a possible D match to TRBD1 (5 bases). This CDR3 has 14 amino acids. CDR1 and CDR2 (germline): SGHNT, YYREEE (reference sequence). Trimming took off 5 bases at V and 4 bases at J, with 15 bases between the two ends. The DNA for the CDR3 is TGTGCCAGCAGTTTACAGGCCTCAACCACTGAAGCTTTCTTT. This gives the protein CASSLQASTTEAFF.

CDR3 coding DNA: TGTGCCAGCAGTTCGGCAGGCAGCAGTGGCTATGGCTACACCTTC. This encodes CASSSAGSSGYGYTF. This chain joins TRBV28 and TRBJ1-2, with unresolved D. The CDR3 contains 15 residues. Trimming removed 4 bases from V and 4 bases from J, with 16 bases in between. CDR1 is MDHEN and CDR2 is SYDVKM in the germline V gene.

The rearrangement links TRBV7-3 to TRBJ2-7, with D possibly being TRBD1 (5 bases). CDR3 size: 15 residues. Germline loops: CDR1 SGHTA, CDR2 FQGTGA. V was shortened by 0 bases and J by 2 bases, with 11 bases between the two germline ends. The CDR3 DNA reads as TGTGCCAGCAGCTTAACCGGTCAGGGTACCTACGAGCAGTACTTC. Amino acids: CASSLTGQGTYEQYF.

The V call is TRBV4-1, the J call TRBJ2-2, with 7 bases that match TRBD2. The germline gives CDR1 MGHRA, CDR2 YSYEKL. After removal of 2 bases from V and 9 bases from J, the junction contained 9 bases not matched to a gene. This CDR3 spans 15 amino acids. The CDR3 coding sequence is TGCGCCAGCAGCCAACCAAGGGCGGGAGTCTGGGAGCTGTTTTTT. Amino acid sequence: CASSQPRAGVWELFF.

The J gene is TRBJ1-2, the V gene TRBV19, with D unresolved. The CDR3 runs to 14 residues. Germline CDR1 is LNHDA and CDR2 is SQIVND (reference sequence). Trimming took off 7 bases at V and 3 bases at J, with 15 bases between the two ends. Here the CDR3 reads CASTPGGIYYGYTF. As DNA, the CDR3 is TGTGCCAGTACCCCTGGAGGGATCTACTATGGCTACACCTTC.

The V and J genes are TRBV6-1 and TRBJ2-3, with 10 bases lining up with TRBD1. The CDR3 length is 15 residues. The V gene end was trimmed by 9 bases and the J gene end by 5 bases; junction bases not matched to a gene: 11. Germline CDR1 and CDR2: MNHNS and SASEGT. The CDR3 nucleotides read TGTGCCAGTTGTGCCGGGACAGGGGAGGTAGATACGCAGTATTTT. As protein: CASCAGTGEVDTQYF.

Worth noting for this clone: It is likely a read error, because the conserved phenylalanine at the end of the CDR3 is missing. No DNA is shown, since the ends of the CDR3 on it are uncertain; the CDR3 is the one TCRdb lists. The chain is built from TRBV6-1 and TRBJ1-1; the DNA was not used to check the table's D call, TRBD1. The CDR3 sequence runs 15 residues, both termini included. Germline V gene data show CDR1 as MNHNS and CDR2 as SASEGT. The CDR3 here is CASSQIPGQGEFWFL.

The CDR3 bases are TGCGCCAGCAGCTGGGCCAGGGGAGAGACCCAGTACTTC. Its protein product is CASSWARGETQYF. The chain couples TRBV5-1 to TRBJ2-5, with D tentatively TRBD1 (6 bases). Trimming shortened V by 3 bases and J by 4 bases, and 10 bases separated the two germline ends. The CDR3 is 13 residues long. CDR1 is SGHRS, CDR2 YFSETQ, per germline.

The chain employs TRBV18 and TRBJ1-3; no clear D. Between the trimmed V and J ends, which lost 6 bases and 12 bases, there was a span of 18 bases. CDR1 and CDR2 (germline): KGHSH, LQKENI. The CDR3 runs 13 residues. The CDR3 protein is CASSLSSELVIYF. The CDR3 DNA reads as TGTGCCAGCTCTCTCTCGTCGGAGCTTGTCATATATTTT.

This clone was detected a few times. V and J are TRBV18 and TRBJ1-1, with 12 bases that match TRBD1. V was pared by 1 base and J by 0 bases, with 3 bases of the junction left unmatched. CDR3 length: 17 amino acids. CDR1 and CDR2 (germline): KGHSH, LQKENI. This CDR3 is CASSPRGQGALNTEAFF. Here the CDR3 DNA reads TGTGCCAGCTCACCACGGGGACAGGGGGCTTTGAACACTGAAGCTTTCTTT.